This T cell receptor beta chain was recovered during a study of human T cells and chemical hapten exposure. TCRdb passed the RACE reads through MiXCR, listing each CDR3 protein once. The sample has fewer than 100,000 distinct CDR3 sequences; around 10% are singletons. The CDR3 extends over 11 amino acids. Trimming left V 3 bases short and J 3 bases short, with 5 bases between. Per germline, CDR1 SQVTM and CDR2 ANQGSEA. Indicated time point: patch test 2, 6 weeks after DPC sensitization. Treatment in this sample: therapeutic diphenylcyclopropenone sensitization with weekly scalp DPC. This sequence joins TRBV29-1 and TRBJ2-5; D gene unclear. The receptor was isolated from a man between 18 and 29 years old with alopecia areata. Some clones in this sample may be carry-over from other donors' samples. This specimen was whole blood, taken in connection with sensitization to the hapten diphenylcyclopropenone (DPC). The CDR3 is CSVDAEETQYF. CDR3 DNA sequence: TGCAGCGTTGACGCAGAAGAGACCCAGTACTTC.